This entry lists 17 T cell receptor beta chains sequenced from one sample in a study of cytomegalovirus exposure and HLA in healthy donors. Assay: immunoSEQ multiplex PCR; the TCRdb copy retains only in-frame clones and omits some. This table has some 50,000 clones, approximately 95% appearing once. Sequencing was performed on PBMCs. The receptors were gathered from a woman aged 18-29 years in good health and CMV-seronegative.

The chain has TRBV15 and TRBJ2-5; TRBD1 agrees at 10 bases. Germline assignment: CDR1 LNHNV and CDR2 YYDKDF (reference sequence). J lost 5 bases, V lost 5 bases, and 5 bases had no gene match. This CDR3 spans 14 amino acids. The CDR3, as DNA: TGTGCCACCAGCCTGGACAGGGGGTATGAGACCCAGTACTTC. It encodes CATSLDRGYETQYF.

The V call is TRBV21-1, the J call TRBJ1-5; no check of the table's D call, TRBD1, against the DNA was made. TRBV21-1 is designated a pseudogene. There are 14 residues in the CDR3. CDR3 in amino acids: CASSKGGSNQPQHF. The CDR3 nucleotides read TGTGCCAGCAGCAAAGGTGGCAGTAATCAGCCCCAGCATTTT.

V usage is TRBV5-4 and J usage is TRBJ2-3, with D possibly being TRBD2 (5 bases). CDR1 and CDR2 (germline): SGHNT, YYREEE (reference sequence). V was shortened by 9 bases and J by 4 bases, with 15 bases between the two germline ends. This CDR3 is built from 13 residues. CDR3 region: CATTYLGADTQYF. For the CDR3, the DNA is TGTGCCACCACTTACCTGGGAGCAGATACGCAGTATTTT.

The chain employs TRBV23-1 and TRBJ2-7; 7 positions agree with TRBD2. TRBV23-1 carries the ORF label, with uncertain function. The CDR3 length is 15 residues. As DNA, the CDR3 is TGCGCCAGCAGCCCAACCCATCTAGTTTGGCGGGAGCGGTACGTC. Amino acid sequence: CASSPTHLVWRERYV.

The chain's CDR3 is CSARQGGKTQYF. The CDR3 nucleotides are TGCAGCGCGAGACAGGGTGGAAAGACCCAGTACTTC. This chain links TRBV29-1 with TRBJ2-5, with 7 bases that match TRBD1. The CDR3 totals 12 residues. Germline-derived CDR1 and CDR2 are SQVTM and ANQGSEA. V lost 7 bases and J lost 6; bases outside the gene matches: 8. Full variable domain (remainder filled in from reference TRBV29-1 and TRBJ2-5): SAVISQKPSRDICQRGTSLTIQCQVDSQVTMMFWYRQQPGQSLTLIATANQGSEATYESGFVIDKFPISRPNLTFSTLTVSNMSPEDSSIYLCSARQGGKTQYFGPGTRLLVL.

The CDR3 coding sequence is TGTGCCAGCAGCCGAGGGAGGGAAGAGACCCAGTACTTC. It is translated as CASSRGREETQYF. The chain carries TRBV5-4 and TRBJ2-5, with TRBD2 identical over 7 bases. This CDR3 region has 13 residues. J was trimmed by 3 bases and V by 4 bases; bases with no gene match: 3. The V gene's germline CDR1 is SGHNT and CDR2 YYREEE (reference sequence).

This clone appeared once. This chain joins TRBV27 and TRBJ2-7; D may be TRBD2 (7 bases). The CDR3 sequence is 15 residues long. CDR1 is MNHEY and CDR2 is SMNVEV in the germline V gene (reference sequence). The V and J ends lost 5 bases and 3 bases respectively, with 17 bases between them. CDR3 residues: CASSPGAGVGYEQYF. The CDR3 DNA reads as TGTGCCAGCAGTCCAGGGGCGGGAGTCGGCTACGAGCAGTACTTC.

The V and J genes are TRBV5-1 and TRBJ1-2, with 9 bases aligning to TRBD1. The V segment lost 3 bases and the J segment 3 bases; nucleotides outside the gene matches: 6. Germline V lookup: CDR1 SGHRS, CDR2 YFSETQ. CDR3 size: 15 residues. The CDR3 loop is CASSSGQGLDYGYTF. DNA for the CDR3: TGCGCCAGCAGCTCGGGACAGGGTTTAGACTATGGCTACACCTTC.

This clone was detected once. The CDR3 reads CASSLDPGTPFRPYGYTF. The CDR3 bases are TGTGCCAGCAGCTTAGACCCCGGGACACCGTTTCGACCCTATGGCTACACCTTC. The chain has TRBV7-6 and TRBJ1-2, with a tentative D call TRBD1 (6 bases). CDR3 length: 18 amino acids. V dropped 1 base and J dropped 4 bases, with 22 bases sitting between them. The germline V gene has CDR1 SGHVS and CDR2 FNYEAQ.

The chain combines TRBV6-5 with TRBJ1-2; 7 bases map to TRBD1. The CDR3 is 15 amino acids. Germline V gives CDR1 MNHEY, CDR2 SVGAGI. Losses at the gene ends were 3 bases for V and 3 bases for J; bases not matched to a gene: 7. The CDR3 DNA sequence: TGTGCCAGCAGTTATGGAGGGGGCGCTGACTATGGCTACACCTTC. Its translation: CASSYGGGADYGYTF.

The J gene is TRBJ2-2, the V gene TRBV6-4; 7 positions match TRBD2. Trimming cost V 8 bases and J 5 bases; bases outside gene matches: 5. The CDR3 totals 13 residues. CDR1 is MRHNA, CDR2 SNTAGT, per germline. CDR3 region: CASSASGTGELFF. CDR3 nucleotides: TGTGCCAGCTCGGCTAGCGGAACCGGGGAGCTGTTTTTT.

The chain uses TRBV6-1 and TRBJ2-5; TRBD2 aligns across 7 bases. V lost 3 bases, J lost 5 bases, and 12 bases stayed unmatched. The CDR3 loop spans 16 amino acids. Per germline, CDR1 MNHNS and CDR2 SASEGT. This CDR3 is CASSEELAPGEETQYF. DNA for the CDR3: TGTGCCAGCAGTGAGGAACTAGCGCCCGGGGAGGAGACCCAGTACTTC.

The genes are TRBV5-1 and TRBJ1-6, with D possibly being TRBD1 (6 bases). Germline V lookup: CDR1 SGHRS, CDR2 YFSETQ. The CDR3 has 15 residues. The V end was cut by 0 bases, the J end by 7 bases, with 11 bases between. The CDR3 reads CASSLGQAHNSPLHF. The CDR3 DNA follows: TGCGCCAGCAGCTTGGGACAGGCCCACAATTCACCCCTCCACTTT. Based on the CDR3 plus reference TRBV5-1 and TRBJ1-6, the full variable domain is KAGVTQTPRYLIKTRGQQVTLSCSPISGHRSVSWYQQTPGQGLQFLFEYFSETQRNKGNFPGRFSGRQFSNSRSEMNVSTLELGDSALYLCASSLGQAHNSPLHFGNGTRLTVT.

The rearrangement uses TRBV5-8 and TRBJ1-6; 7 nucleotides align to TRBD1. Germline CDR1 is SGHTS and CDR2 is YDEGEE. V trimming: 4 bases; J trimming: 0 bases; junction bases outside the gene matches: 10. The CDR3 sequence is 18 residues long. CDR3 DNA: TGTGCCAGCAGCCGGGGGACAGCCCTTAGCTCCTATAATTCACCCCTCCACTTT. Amino acid sequence: CASSRGTALSSYNSPLHF. Variable domain in full (rest from reference TRBV5-8 and TRBJ1-6): EAGVTQSPTHLIKTRGQQATLRCSPISGHTSVYWYQQALGLGLQFLLWYDEGEERNRGNFPPRFSGRQFPNYSSELNVNALELEDSALYLCASSRGTALSSYNSPLHFGNGTRLTVT.

The J gene is TRBJ2-2, the V gene TRBV6-4; D possibly corresponds to TRBD2 (5 bases). The length of the CDR3 is 13 residues. CDR1 is MRHNA and CDR2 is SNTAGT in the germline V gene. Trimming removed 6 bases from V and 5 bases from J, with 10 bases in between. CDR3 nucleotides: TGTGCCAGCAGCCTTACTAGTACCGGGGAGCTGTTTTTT. Translating it yields CASSLTSTGELFF.

V and J are TRBV10-3 and TRBJ1-4; D perhaps matches TRBD1 (5 bases). V was cut by 3 bases and J by 4 bases, with 9 bases left in between. CDR1 and CDR2 (germline): ENHRY, SYGVKD. This CDR3 spans 14 amino acids. The CDR3 is CAISDREGNEKLFF. For the CDR3, the DNA is TGTGCCATCAGTGACAGGGAGGGTAATGAAAAACTGTTTTTT.

This clone has a single count. The CDR3 sequence is CAISESGQPYEQYV. The CDR3 nucleotides are TGTGCCATCAGTGAGAGCGGACAGCCCTACGAGCAGTACGTC. The J gene is TRBJ2-7, the V gene TRBV10-3; tentatively, D is TRBD1 (6 bases). This CDR3 is built from 14 residues. The V end was cut by 2 bases, the J end by 2 bases, with 10 bases between. Looked up from germline, CDR1 is ENHRY and CDR2 is SYGVKD.